The TCR beta chain under discussion was sequenced for a study of OX40 agonist ivuxolimab in advanced cancers. Libraries were prepared by immunoSEQ multiplex PCR; TCRdb keeps only in-frame clonotypes and omits some of them. The sample has approximately 80,000 clones, around 94% seen once. V dropped 5 bases and J dropped 4 bases, with 9 bases sitting between them. Germline CDR1 is SEHNR and CDR2 is FQNEAQ (reference sequence). The CDR3 spans 13 residues. The clonotype was recovered from an adult with an advanced solid tumor such as melanoma, head and neck, liver or kidney cancer. The chain uses TRBV7-9 and TRBJ2-1; D is uncertain. The sequencing here drew on CD4+ or CD8+ T cells sorted from blood, taken in a trial of the OX40 agonist ivuxolimab. CDR3 bases: TGTGCCAGCAGCCCCCCCCGGTACAATGAGCAGTTCTTC. Translating gives CASSPPRYNEQFF.